This T cell receptor (beta chain) was recorded in a study of cytomegalovirus exposure and HLA in healthy donors. Study-wide findings and caveats: V- and J-gene trimming in TCR beta was tied to a missense DCLRE1C variant by an analysis performed later. Researchers had no immune exposure information except CMV serostatus available. An assumption of roughly uniform sequencing depth across donors underlay the presence/absence analyses.

Per the germline V gene, CDR1 is SGDLS and CDR2 is YYNGEE. Trimming stripped 3 bases from V and 3 bases from J, with 6 bases between. This CDR3 has 12 residues. This PCR relied on a set of 60 Vbeta primers and 13 Jbeta primers. The assay was immunoSEQ multiplex PCR, and TCRdb's table has in-frame clones only and misses some. The sample features tens of thousands of clones, with less than 20% in its top ten. Remarks on this clone: Its antigen is unidentified.

Material for sequencing was PBMCs. The chain uses TRBV9 and TRBJ1-1; no firm D call. The sequence derives from a man between 45 and 60 years old in good health and CMV-seropositive. The CDR3 protein is CASSASDTEAFF. The CDR3 DNA is TGTGCCAGCAGCGCCTCGGACACTGAAGCTTTCTTT.